This TCR beta chain was identified in a study of T cells in localized non-small cell lung cancer. This table comes from immunoSEQ multiplex PCR, and its TCRdb copy is limited to in-frame clones, with some not included. The sample includes about 78,000 clones, approximately 84% of them seen just once. Regarding this clone: Its antigen is currently unknown.

Regarding the study as a whole: Adjacent lung held a median roughly 54 of the top 100 tumor clones. Higher blood T cell density went with longer overall survival. As only one tumor region underwent sequencing, heterogeneity remains possible. The greatest T cell clonality was found in uninvolved adjacent lung (higher than in tumor).

CDR1 MNHNS and CDR2 SASEGT come from the germline V gene. V was pared by 4 bases and J by 0 bases, with 19 bases between. The length of the CDR3 is 18 residues. Sequencing was performed on peripheral blood, taken before any cancer treatment. V and J are TRBV6-1 and TRBJ1-5, with D possibly being TRBD1 (6 bases). This clonotype was obtained from a man between 40 and 75 years old with stage I lung adenocarcinoma. CDR3 DNA: TGTGCCAGCAGTGCTGGGACAAGGAAAACCGATAGCAATCAGCCCCAGCATTTT. Protein: CASSAGTRKTDSNQPQHF.